This TCR beta chain was captured in a study of T cells in Graves' hyperthyroidism and ophthalmopathy. Ten or more counts support this clonotype. Researchers took RNA transcripts and amplified the TCR beta CDR3 regions from them. The HTBI primer set was used in a first-round RT-PCR of the TCR CDR3. Using its own MiXCR run on the multiplex PCR reads, TCRdb lists one record per CDR3 protein. The repertoire holds some 400,000 distinct CDR3 sequences, 11% to 15% seen once, with 8% to 13% in the top ten. The germline CDR1 and CDR2 sequences are LNHDA and SQIVND (reference sequence). The length of the CDR3 is 17 residues. V dropped 4 bases and J dropped 9; count of bases not matched to a gene: 16.

V and J are TRBV19 and TRBJ2-1; TRBD1 matches at 9 bases. Material for sequencing was blood. This TCR was recovered from a woman aged 60-75 years with Graves' hyperthyroidism. CDR3 DNA: TGTGCCAGTAGTAGTACCGTACGGGGACAGGGAACGAGTGAGCAGTTCTTC. As protein: CASSSTVRGQGTSEQFF.